This T cell receptor (beta chain) originates from a study of cytomegalovirus exposure and HLA in healthy donors. Across the study: From HLA-typed donors, an early data release held about 85 million unique TCRs.

In regard to this clone: Its antigen remains unknown.

Regarding the study as a whole: Productive rates of about 90% or about 30% were seen for most TCR beta V segments in an earlier analysis.

A multiplex PCR was run with 60 Vbeta primers and 13 Jbeta primers. Here immunoSEQ multiplex PCR was the method, and the copy in TCRdb shows in-frame clones only, minus some. Among roughly 99,000 clones listed, 60% to 80% were seen once. Sequencing was done on a sample of PBMCs. This clonotype was obtained from a man in his late teens or twenties in good health and CMV-seronegative.

The CDR3 DNA reads TGTGCCAGTAGCCCCCTGGACAGGGGGAACACTGAAGCTTTCTTT. It codes for CASSPLDRGNTEAFF. The chain is built from TRBV19 and TRBJ1-1; 9 nucleotides agree with TRBD1. V shed 6 bases, J shed 1 base, and the junction held 6 bases outside the gene matches. The germline gives CDR1 LNHDA, CDR2 SQIVND (reference sequence). The CDR3 sequence is 15 residues long.